These T cell receptor beta chains were read from a single sample in a study of blood T cell repertoires in COVID-19. Clones were read by immunoSEQ multiplex PCR, and TCRdb kept only the in-frame ones, dropping some. This sample has about 210,000 clones, with about 81% found just once. The sample comprised PBMCs or T cells enriched from blood (not recorded which). The origin of the receptors is a man aged 35 to 55 who had recovered from COVID-19. CDR3s include the opening cysteine and the closing phenylalanine or tryptophan. The order of the fields is V gene, CDR3 protein.

V: TRBV29-1; CDR3: CSVAPLAGETDTQYF
V: TRBV7-8; CDR3: CASSLSSSGRTTDTQYF
V: TRBV20-1; CDR3: CSASGVSGGKPYEQYF
V: TRBV6-2/TRBV6-3; CDR3: CASSRVAGTTYEQYF
V: TRBV27; CDR3: CASSSSGTGGRETQYF
V: TRBV27; CDR3: CASTTGGYEQYF
V: TRBV11-2; CDR3: CASAPGTGTYEQYF
V: TRBV5-1; CDR3: CASSLRGVNTEAFF
V: TRBV19; CDR3: CASSIGVGGQPQHF
V: TRBV11-1; CDR3: CASSLGLAGVREQFF
V: TRBV5-4; CDR3: CASSSGGVGTGELFF
V: TRBV23-1; CDR3: CASLSGLLNTGELFF
V: TRBV30; CDR3: CAWRGLALSSGANVLTF
V: TRBV5-1; CDR3: CASNPGQRMNTEAFF
V: TRBV6-5; CDR3: CASSYSYSGTGNTIYF
V: TRBV30; CDR3: CAWSAGLRNTIYF
V: TRBV12-5; CDR3: CASGSEGGKETQYF
V: TRBV12-3/TRBV12-4; CDR3: CASSPQDYGYTF
V: TRBV24-1; CDR3: CATSDPGTSGSSYNEQFF
V: TRBV28; CDR3: CASSQQGYQPQHF
V: TRBV9; CDR3: CASSVHPAGGGENTIYF
V: TRBV2; CDR3: CASSSGLATQYF
V: TRBV3-1/TRBV3-2; CDR3: CASSHRDTRPGEKLFF
V: TRBV10-1; CDR3: CASSQNQQGGYGYTF
V: TRBV3-1/TRBV3-2; CDR3: CASSPEPRRGYNSPLHF
V: TRBV12-3/TRBV12-4; CDR3: CASSRLVYEQYF
V: TRBV19; CDR3: CASTSTGFEQYF
V: TRBV9; CDR3: CASSVGQGADEQFF
V: TRBV7-8; CDR3: CASSPISGSGFLSGELFF
V: TRBV3-1/TRBV3-2; CDR3: CASSLPWGVEQYF
V: TRBV7-8; CDR3: CASSLGGVGGSPLHF
V: TRBV5-4; CDR3: CASSTPPGTDTQYF